The 27 T cell receptor beta chains presented below share a single source sample, sequenced in a study of cytomegalovirus exposure and HLA in healthy donors (dated by TCRdb to about 2017). The library was prepared using the immunoSEQ multiplex PCR assay. A mixture of 60 forward primers for TCR Vbeta segments and 13 reverse primers for TCR Jbeta segments was used in the multiplex PCR. In TCRdb, the immuneACCESS table is reduced to in-frame sequences with V and J assigned. These tables do not hold every clone; where another copy was compared, an unresolved V gene accounts for under half, and the others remain unexplained. The sample profile shows 120,000 to 150,000 clones; around 78% of them were found once. The ten largest clones add up to 2.5% to 3.5% of the sample. The sample was PBMCs. The receptors originated from a man aged 35-49 years in good health and CMV-seropositive.

The chain uses TRBV13 and TRBJ2-1; TRBD2 matches at 14 bases. After removal of 5 bases from V and 8 bases from J, the junction contained 11 bases not matched to a gene. Germline CDR1 reads PRHDT; CDR2 reads FYEKMQ (reference sequence). This CDR3 has 17 amino acids. The CDR3 loop is CASSLTMTSGRVYEQFF. In nucleotides, the CDR3 is TGTGCCAGCAGCCTGACGATGACTAGCGGGAGGGTCTATGAGCAGTTCTTC.

The chain employs TRBV5-5 and TRBJ2-5; the D gene is possibly TRBD2 (6 bases). Trimming left V 5 bases short and J 4 bases short, with 12 bases between. CDR1 is SGHKS and CDR2 is YYEKEE in the germline V gene (reference sequence). The CDR3 is 13 amino acids. CDR3 sequence reads: CASSTLGGETQYF. The DNA for the CDR3 is TGTGCCAGCAGTACCTTGGGGGGAGAGACCCAGTACTTC.

In DNA form, the CDR3 reads TGTGCCAGCAGCGTGGGGGGAGGGGGCTACAATGAGCAGTTCTTC. Translated: CASSVGGGGYNEQFF. This chain joins TRBV9 and TRBJ2-1, with D maybe TRBD2 (7 bases). The CDR3 is made up of 15 amino acids. V dropped 2 bases and J dropped 3 bases, with 12 bases sitting between them. Germline-derived CDR1 and CDR2 are SGDLS and YYNGEE.

The chain is built from TRBV4-1 and TRBJ2-7, with 8 positions matching TRBD1. The length of the CDR3 is 16 residues. V lost 0 bases, J lost 4 bases, and 8 bases stayed unmatched. Germline values: CDR1 MGHRA, CDR2 YSYEKL. The CDR3 loop is CASSQDQGTGLYEQYF. CDR3 DNA: TGCGCCAGCAGCCAAGATCAAGGGACAGGCCTTTACGAGCAGTACTTC.

The V and J genes are TRBV7-3 and TRBJ2-1, with 8 bases lining up with TRBD2. The CDR3 has 16 amino acids. With 4 bases clipped from V and 2 bases from J, the junction kept 7 bases outside the gene matches. The germline CDR1 and CDR2 sequences are SGHTA and FQGTGA. CDR3 DNA sequence: TGTGCCAGCAGCTATGTGCTAGCGGGCCCCTACAATGAGCAGTTCTTC. Translation gives CASSYVLAGPYNEQFF. Looking up the rest from reference TRBV7-3 and TRBJ2-1 gives the full variable domain: GAGVSQTPSNKVTEKGKYVELRCDPISGHTALYWYRQSLGQGPEFLIYFQGTGAADDSGLPNDRFFAVRPEGSVSTLKIQRTERGDSAVYLCASSYVLAGPYNEQFFGPGTRLTVL.

J is TRBJ1-5 and V is TRBV5-1; no firm D call. V was pared by 0 bases and J by 2 bases, with 9 bases between. The germline V gene has CDR1 SGHRS and CDR2 YFSETQ. CDR3 length: 15 residues. The CDR3 DNA sequence: TGCGCCAGCAGCTTGGACAGTCCCGGCAATCAGCCCCAGCATTTT. It specifies CASSLDSPGNQPQHF.

About this clone: The conserved phenylalanine or tryptophan normally closing the CDR3 is absent here, so this likely arose from a read error. The gene calls are TRBV4-1 and TRBJ1-2; D gene uncertain. The germline gives CDR1 MGHRA, CDR2 YSYEKL. V was trimmed by 2 bases and J by 3 bases, leaving 16 bases between them. The CDR3 is 16 residues long. CDR3 amino acids: CASSQPLSRVYYGYTL. Here the CDR3 DNA reads TGCGCCAGCAGCCAACCCTTATCGAGGGTGTACTATGGCTACACCCTC.

The CDR3 is CASSDQFTGQGYGYTF. The CDR3 DNA is TGTGCCAGCAGCGACCAATTTACGGGACAGGGTTATGGCTACACCTTC. The V and J genes are TRBV7-9 and TRBJ1-2; 9 bases align to TRBD1. V was pared by 5 bases and J by 5 bases, with 12 bases of the junction left unmatched. Germline V gene sequence: CDR1 SEHNR, CDR2 FQNEAQ (reference sequence). The CDR3 extends over 16 amino acids.

This clone was seen only a few times. The chain joins TRBV29-1 to TRBJ2-5; 7 bases are a match to TRBD1. The CDR3 extends over 15 amino acids. Looked up from germline, CDR1 is SQVTM and CDR2 is ANQGSEA. V gave up 2 bases and J gave up 1 base; unmatched junction bases: 7. CDR3 DNA: TGCAGCGTTGAACTGACAGGGCAAGGCCAAGAGACCCAGTACTTC. Protein product: CSVELTGQGQETQYF. Complete variable domain (other parts from reference TRBV29-1 and TRBJ2-5): SAVISQKPSRDICQRGTSLTIQCQVDSQVTMMFWYRQQPGQSLTLIATANQGSEATYESGFVIDKFPISRPNLTFSTLTVSNMSPEDSSIYLCSVELTGQGQETQYFGPGTRLLVL.

The count of this clone is one. The chain is built from TRBV19 and TRBJ2-3; 7 bases fit TRBD1. After removal of 5 bases from V and 5 bases from J, the junction contained 13 bases not matched to a gene. The CDR3 spans 16 residues. Germline V gene lookup returns CDR1 LNHDA and CDR2 SQIVND (reference sequence). In DNA form, the CDR3 reads TGTGCCAGTAGTTTCCCGACAGGGATCATCTTAGATACGCAGTATTTT. This translates into CASSFPTGIILDTQYF.

The table lists this clone with a count of one. Relative to the germline gene, one junction end is altered; a read error may explain this. The chain employs TRBV7-9 and TRBJ2-1, with 9 bases fitting TRBD2. CDR1 is SEHNR and CDR2 is FQNEAQ in the germline V gene (reference sequence). The CDR3 has 13 residues. In DNA, the CDR3 is TGTTCCAGCAGCCCTAGCGGGAATGGCGAGCAGTTCTTC. This gives the protein CSSSPSGNGEQFF.

This chain uses TRBV5-4 with TRBJ1-2; D gene ambiguous. CDR3 length: 12 residues. Germline V gene sequence: CDR1 SGHNT, CDR2 YYREEE (reference sequence). Trimming stripped 1 base from V and 4 bases from J, with 5 bases between. The CDR3 nucleotides are TGTGCCAGCAGCTTGTACTCCTATGGCTACACCTTC. Amino acid sequence: CASSLYSYGYTF. Drawing the rest from reference TRBV5-4 and TRBJ1-2, the complete variable domain is ETGVTQSPTHLIKTRGQQVTLRCSSQSGHNTVSWYQQALGQGPQFIFQYYREEENGRGNFPPRFSGLQFPNYSSELNVNALELDDSALYLCASSLYSYGYTFGSGTRLTVV.

The rearrangement uses TRBV27 and TRBJ1-5; 8 bases agree with TRBD1. CDR1 MNHEY and CDR2 SMNVEV come from the germline V gene (reference sequence). This CDR3 contains 14 residues. Losses at the gene ends were 2 bases for V and 7 bases for J; bases not matched to a gene: 4. The CDR3 DNA reads as TGTGCCAGCAGTTTACAGGGGGCACGGCAGCCCCAGCATTTT. It is translated as CASSLQGARQPQHF.

This sequence joins TRBV4-1 and TRBJ2-3; TRBD2 aligns across 7 bases. The CDR3 runs to 21 residues. Germline-derived CDR1 and CDR2 are MGHRA and YSYEKL. V lost 2 bases and J lost 4; bases outside the gene matches: 24. CDR3: CASSQTHGGRRTSQPADTQYF. CDR3 coding DNA: TGCGCCAGCAGCCAAACCCACGGTGGTCGGCGGACTAGTCAGCCGGCAGATACGCAGTATTTT.

The rearrangement links TRBV10-3 to TRBJ1-5, with 9 nucleotides matching TRBD1. CDR1 is ENHRY, CDR2 SYGVKD, per germline. This CDR3 is 14 amino acids long. The V gene end was trimmed by 6 bases and the J gene end by 3 bases; junction bases not matched to a gene: 3. The CDR3, as DNA: TGTGCCATCAGGGGACAGGGTTTCAATCAGCCCCAGCATTTT. Protein product: CAIRGQGFNQPQHF.

This clone was found a few times. The chain recombines TRBV5-4 with TRBJ2-7, with D perhaps matching TRBD1 (5 bases). The CDR3 consists of 12 residues. V lost 5 bases, J lost 4 bases, and 10 bases lay in between. Germline CDR1 reads SGHNT; CDR2 reads YYREEE (reference sequence). The CDR3 DNA follows: TGTGCCAGCAGTTACGGACAATACGAGCAGTACTTC. Its translation is CASSYGQYEQYF.

The chain links TRBV19 to TRBJ1-1; 8 nucleotides agree with TRBD1. Trimming cost V 6 bases and J 11 bases; bases outside gene matches: 26. The CDR3 contains 18 residues. Germline assignment: CDR1 LNHDA and CDR2 SQIVND (reference sequence). CDR3: CASSPGGTDRADKSEAFF. As DNA, the CDR3 is TGTGCCAGTAGCCCAGGGGGGACGGACAGGGCAGATAAGTCGGAGGCTTTCTTT.

The chain recombines TRBV6-1 with TRBJ2-5, with TRBD1 identical over 10 bases. The last part of the DNA fits TRBJ2-7 better; the J call may be wrong. The CDR3 totals 16 residues. CDR1 and CDR2 from the germline V gene are MNHNS and SASEGT. The CDR3 DNA follows: TGTGCCAGCAGTGAAGTTTTGACAGGGGGCGAAGACGAGCAGTACTTC. As protein: CASSEVLTGGEDEQYF.

The chain couples TRBV5-5 to TRBJ1-5; 9 bases match TRBD1. V lost 2 bases, J lost 6 bases, and 3 bases stayed unmatched. Germline assignment: CDR1 SGHKS and CDR2 YYEKEE (reference sequence). The CDR3 is made up of 14 amino acids. The CDR3 DNA reads TGTGCCAGCAGCTTCGAGACAGGGGGTCAGCCCCAGCATTTT. It codes for CASSFETGGQPQHF.

The gene calls are TRBV11-2 and TRBJ2-3, with 7 bases identical to TRBD2. After removal of 3 bases from V and 2 bases from J, the junction contained 8 bases not matched to a gene. Per the germline V gene, CDR1 is SGHAT and CDR2 is FQNNGV. The CDR3 runs 16 residues. The CDR3 reads CASSFSAGVLTDTQYF. CDR3 coding DNA: TGTGCCAGCAGCTTTAGTGCGGGAGTACTCACAGATACGCAGTATTTT.

To note about this clone: The junction departs from the called germline gene at one end, perhaps through a read error. The chain carries TRBV7-9 and TRBJ1-1; possible D gene TRBD1, 6 bases. The CDR3 totals 13 residues. The germline CDR1 and CDR2 sequences are SEHNR and FQNEAQ (reference sequence). CDR3 region: CSSRRDTNTEAFF. The CDR3, as DNA: TGTTCCAGCAGGAGGGACACGAACACTGAAGCTTTCTTT. Variable domain in full (rest from reference TRBV7-9 and TRBJ1-1): DTGVSQNPRHKITKRGQNVTFRCDPISEHNRLYWYRQTLGQGPEFLTYFQNEAQLEKSRLLSDRFSAERPKGSFSTLEIQRTEQGDSAMYLCSSRRDTNTEAFFGQGTRLTVV.

J is TRBJ1-2 and V is TRBV29-1; tentatively, D is TRBD1 (6 bases). CDR3 length equals 11 residues. Germline values: CDR1 SQVTM, CDR2 ANQGSEA. Here the CDR3 reads CTVRGDYGYTF. The CDR3 region has the DNA TGCACCGTCAGGGGTGACTATGGCTACACCTTC.

The rearrangement joins TRBV6-5 to TRBJ1-1; D perhaps matches TRBD1 (6 bases). CDR1 and CDR2 from the germline V gene are MNHEY and SVGAGI. Trimming removed 0 bases at V and 4 bases at J, with 12 bases between. CDR3 size: 15 residues. In DNA form, the CDR3 reads TGTGCCAGCAGTTACTCGGGGGCAGCGAGCACTGAAGCTTTCTTT. The encoded protein is CASSYSGAASTEAFF.

V and J are TRBV6-1 and TRBJ2-2, with no clear D. Germline V gene data show CDR1 as MNHNS and CDR2 as SASEGT. The V gene lost 11 bases and the J gene lost 0 bases, with 13 bases spanning the gap. CDR3 size: 14 residues. CDR3 sequence: CAARKTTNTGELFF. The CDR3 DNA reads as TGTGCCGCGCGGAAAACCACGAACACCGGGGAGCTGTTTTTT.

This clone has only a few counts. The chain employs TRBV5-4 and TRBJ1-4; no definite D call. The CDR3 sequence is 13 residues long. The germline V gene has CDR1 SGHNT and CDR2 YYREEE (reference sequence). The germline V and J ends were trimmed by 0 bases and 7 bases, with 7 bases remaining between them. As DNA, the CDR3 is TGTGCCAGCAGCTTGGGCCCCAGTGAAAAACTGTTTTTT. Its protein is CASSLGPSEKLFF. Full variable domain (rest looked up from reference TRBV5-4 and TRBJ1-4): ETGVTQSPTHLIKTRGQQVTLRCSSQSGHNTVSWYQQALGQGPQFIFQYYREEENGRGNFPPRFSGLQFPNYSSELNVNALELDDSALYLCASSLGPSEKLFFGSGTQLSVL.

V and J are TRBV27 and TRBJ2-5; TRBD2 aligns across 9 bases. This CDR3 contains 14 residues. V was clipped by 6 bases and J by 7 bases; unmatched bases: 9. Germline V gene sequence: CDR1 MNHEY, CDR2 SMNVEV (reference sequence). The DNA of the CDR3 is TGTGCCAGCAGGTCATTAGCGGGAGTTGGGACCCAGTACTTC. Protein sequence: CASRSLAGVGTQYF.

This chain joins TRBV7-2 and TRBJ2-1, with no clear D. Germline CDR1 reads SGHTA; CDR2 reads FQGNSA. V was clipped by 1 base and J by 11 bases, with 15 bases between them. The CDR3 runs to 14 residues. CDR3 sequence (DNA): TGTGCCAGCAGCTTAGGCTATCTCCCGTCAAAGCAGTTCTTC. It is translated as CASSLGYLPSKQFF.